This T cell receptor (beta chain) was identified in a study of cytomegalovirus exposure and HLA in healthy donors. Study findings and constraints: Cytomegalovirus-associated TCR beta chains were listed, numbering 150 to 200.

J was trimmed by 1 base and V by 5 bases; bases with no gene match: 7. The CDR3 consists of 18 residues. Germline values: CDR1 PRHDT, CDR2 FYEKMQ (reference sequence). This clone was seen a handful of times. Its target is not known. The method was immunoSEQ multiplex PCR; TCRdb's version includes in-frame clones alone and lacks a portion of them. The sample yields about 170,000 clones, about 90% seen once. This TCR derives from a woman between 18 and 30 years old in good health and CMV-seropositive. This sequence joins TRBV13 and TRBJ2-2; 13 positions agree with TRBD2. The specimen was PBMCs. This CDR3 is CASSPRTSGSKNTGELFF. The CDR3 DNA is TGTGCCAGCAGCCCACGGACTAGCGGGAGTAAGAACACCGGGGAGCTGTTTTTT.